The 24 T cell receptor beta chains presented below share a single source sample, sequenced in a study of early T cells in non-severe SARS-CoV-2 infection. TCRdb recomputed calls from the 5' RACE reads with MiXCR, one row per CDR3 protein. Of tens of thousands of distinct CDR3 sequences listed, 12% are singletons. The sample was whole blood. The receptors stem from an adult who was a healthcare worker with PCR-confirmed SARS-CoV-2 infection or an uninfected control (not recorded which).

This clonotype was observed a few times. The rearrangement joins TRBV6-5 to TRBJ2-1, with 7 positions matching TRBD2. With V trimmed by 2 bases and J by 4 bases, 5 bases remained unmatched. The CDR3 is made up of 15 amino acids. From germline, CDR1 is MNHEY and CDR2 SVGAGI. CDR3 nucleotides: TGTGCCAGCAGTTACGGGGCGGGAGCGTACAATGAGCAGTTCTTC. This codes for CASSYGAGAYNEQFF.

This clonotype has a handful of counts. This chain connects TRBV21-1 to TRBJ2-5; the table names TRBD1, a call not compared with the DNA. TRBV21-1 is tagged as a pseudogene. The CDR3 has 15 residues. In DNA, the CDR3 is TGTGCCAGCAGCAACCAAAGGGGGCGCTTAGAGACCCAGTACTTC. Its translation: CASSNQRGRLETQYF.

This clonotype was recorded many times. The V call is TRBV28, the J call TRBJ1-2; unclear D gene. The CDR3 consists of 13 residues. V was pared by 10 bases and J by 4 bases, with 16 bases between. Looked up from germline, CDR1 is MDHEN and CDR2 is SYDVKM. In DNA, the CDR3 is TGTGCCACCGGGGAGGACCAATCCTATGGCTACACCTTC. As protein: CATGEDQSYGYTF.

The chain carries TRBV9 and TRBJ2-3; tentatively, D is TRBD2 (6 bases). This CDR3 has 14 residues. Trimming cost V 3 bases and J 3 bases, with 11 bases left between them. Germline loops: CDR1 SGDLS, CDR2 YYNGEE. The CDR3 sequence is CASSASSGTDTQYF. The CDR3 bases are TGTGCCAGCAGCGCTTCGAGCGGGACAGATACGCAGTATTTT.

The table lists this clonotype with many counts. Because the CDR3 is missing its conserved closing phenylalanine or tryptophan, this is likely a read error. No DNA is shown, since the ends of the CDR3 on it are uncertain; the CDR3 is the one TCRdb lists. The genes are TRBV3-1 and TRBJ2-1; the table's D call, TRBD2, was not checked against the DNA. From its first to its last residue, the CDR3 has 13 amino acids. Germline V gene data show CDR1 as LGHDT and CDR2 as YNNKEL (reference sequence). CDR3: CASSQGGASGAQV.

This clonotype was seen ten or more times. The V and J genes are TRBV21-1 and TRBJ2-7; TRBD1 reflects the table's D call only, with no check against the DNA. TRBV21-1 is marked as a pseudogene. The CDR3 extends over 18 amino acids. CDR3 in DNA: TGTGCCAGCAGCAAAACTCTGAGGGGGGGACAGGCCACCTACGAGCAGTACTTC. As protein: CASSKTLRGGQATYEQYF.

This chain uses TRBV28 with TRBJ2-4; D uncertain. With 4 bases removed from V and 5 bases from J, the gap between germline ends came to 3 bases. The CDR3 totals 11 residues. CDR1 is MDHEN, CDR2 SYDVKM, per germline. CDR3 nucleotide sequence: TGTGCCAGCAGTTCTGAAAACATTCAGTACTTC. Its translation: CASSSENIQYF.

Many counts were recorded for this clonotype. The chain is built from TRBV19 and TRBJ2-5; D is perhaps TRBD1 or TRBD2 (5 bases each). Looked up from germline, CDR1 is LNHDA and CDR2 is SQIVND (reference sequence). This CDR3 region has 16 residues. Between the trimmed V and J ends, which lost 5 bases and 0 bases, there was a span of 16 bases. Here the CDR3 DNA reads TGTGCCAGTAGTGCCCGAGGGGACGCGTACCAAGAGACCCAGTACTTC. Protein product: CASSARGDAYQETQYF.

This clonotype was detected many times. The rearrangement links TRBV12-3 or TRBV12-4 to TRBJ2-2, with D uncertain. The length of the CDR3 is 15 residues. V was trimmed by 4 bases and J by 4 bases, leaving 13 bases between them. CDR3 DNA: TGTGCCAGCAGTTCGACCGGGTCTCCCACCGGGGAGCTGTTTTTT. Translation: CASSSTGSPTGELFF.

There are many counts of this clonotype. The gene calls are TRBV5-1 and TRBJ2-1; 12 nucleotides agree with TRBD2. The trim removed 4 bases at V and 4 bases at J, leaving 6 bases unmatched. The CDR3 sequence is 16 residues long. Germline V CDR1 and CDR2: SGHRS, YFSETQ. The CDR3 bases are TGCGCCAGCAGCACCCTAGCGGGAGGGCCGTACAATGAGCAGTTCTTC. This translates into CASSTLAGGPYNEQFF.

This clonotype has a count of ten or more. This chain uses TRBV3-1 with TRBJ2-4; 11 nucleotides line up with TRBD2. Trimming cost V 0 bases and J 7 bases; bases outside gene matches: 2. This CDR3 contains 15 residues. Germline CDR1 reads LGHDT; CDR2 reads YNNKEL (reference sequence). In nucleotides, the CDR3 is TGTGCCAGCAGCCAAGAATTAGCGGGAGGGAACATTCAGTACTTC. Protein product: CASSQELAGGNIQYF.

Note on this clonotype: A much more abundant neighbour one base away suggests this may be a read error. This rearrangement joins TRBV28 to TRBJ1-5; tentatively, D is TRBD1 (6 bases). Germline assignment: CDR1 MDHEN and CDR2 SYDVKM. There are 17 residues in the CDR3. The V and J ends lost 4 bases and 6 bases respectively, with 22 bases between them. CDR3 bases: TGTGCCAGCAGTTCACAGGGCAGCCCCGGCGGTAGTCAGCCCCAGCATTTT. Its protein is CASSSQGSPGGSQPQHF.

The V and J genes are TRBV20-1 and TRBJ2-4; no definite D call. This CDR3 is 16 amino acids long. Trimming shortened V by 1 base and J by 2 bases, and 15 bases separated the two germline ends. Germline V gives CDR1 DFQATT, CDR2 SNEGSKA (reference sequence). Here the CDR3 reads CSARGPLSATKNIQYF. The CDR3 nucleotides are TGCAGTGCTAGAGGGCCTTTGAGCGCTACCAAAAACATTCAGTACTTC.

This clonotype was observed a few times. The chain carries TRBV19 and TRBJ2-3; possibly TRBD1 or TRBD2 for D (5 bases each). V lost 7 bases, J lost 15 bases, and 20 bases lay in between. Germline CDR1 and CDR2: LNHDA and SQIVND (reference sequence). The CDR3 spans 12 residues. The CDR3 region is CASMGDPQVKYF. The CDR3 region has the DNA TGTGCCAGTATGGGGGACCCTCAGGTCAAATATTTT. The full variable domain, with the rest looked up from reference TRBV19 and TRBJ2-3, is DGGITQSPKYLFRKEGQNVTLSCEQNLNHDAMYWYRQDPGQGLRLIYYSQIVNDFQKGDIAEGYSVSREKKESFPLTVTSAQKNPTAFYLCASMGDPQVKYFGPGTRLTVL.

This clonotype was seen a few times. The chain joins TRBV7-9 to TRBJ2-6; D tentatively reads TRBD1 or TRBD2 (5 bases each). Per germline, CDR1 SEHNR and CDR2 FQNEAQ (reference sequence). This CDR3 contains 18 residues. The V and J ends lost 4 bases and 4 bases respectively, with 20 bases between them. The CDR3, as DNA: TGTGCCAGCAGCTCCGGGACGCAATATCTCTCGGGGGCCAACGTCCTGACTTTC. Translated: CASSSGTQYLSGANVLTF.

This chain joins TRBV7-2 and TRBJ1-2; D call uncertain. This CDR3 has 13 residues. Trimming removed 0 bases at V and 8 bases at J, with 10 bases between. CDR1 is SGHTA, CDR2 FQGNSA, per germline. CDR3 sequence: CASSLATSRGYTF. The CDR3 DNA is TGTGCCAGCAGCTTAGCGACTTCTAGAGGCTACACCTTC.

This clonotype occurred many times. The chain joins TRBV30 to TRBJ1-1; a possible D gene is TRBD1 (5 bases). Trimming cost V 4 bases and J 4 bases, with 13 bases left between them. CDR1 is GTSNPN and CDR2 is SVGIG in the germline V gene (reference sequence). This CDR3 is 13 amino acids long. The CDR3, as DNA: TGTGCCTGGAAGTCAGGTGGGGGCACTGAAGCTTTCTTT. This sequence encodes CAWKSGGGTEAFF.

This clonotype came up a few times. The chain has TRBV7-6 and TRBJ1-2, with 9 bases matching TRBD1. The CDR3 has 16 residues. After removal of 3 bases from V and 4 bases from J, the junction contained 9 bases not matched to a gene. Per the germline V gene, CDR1 is SGHVS and CDR2 is FNYEAQ. This chain's CDR3 is CASSFNRGRRGYGYTF. The CDR3 nucleotides are TGTGCCAGCAGCTTTAACAGGGGGCGCCGAGGCTATGGCTACACCTTC.

This clonotype was found many times. The rearrangement joins TRBV7-9 to TRBJ2-3; D is undetermined. The V gene's germline CDR1 is SEHNR and CDR2 FQNEAQ (reference sequence). V was trimmed by 1 base and J by 4 bases, leaving 3 bases between them. The CDR3 sequence is 12 residues long. The CDR3 DNA reads TGTGCCAGCAGCTTAGATTCAGATACGCAGTATTTT. Its protein product is CASSLDSDTQYF.

The gene calls are TRBV9 and TRBJ2-1; D is possibly TRBD1 or TRBD2 (6 bases each). The ends were cut back, 6 bases at V and 8 bases at J, with 15 bases in the middle. Germline-derived CDR1 and CDR2 are SGDLS and YYNGEE. This CDR3 has 13 amino acids. CDR3 sequence reads: CASKAGHRDEQFF. The DNA of the CDR3 is TGTGCCAGCAAGGCGGGACATAGAGATGAGCAGTTCTTC. The full variable domain, in which reference TRBV9 and TRBJ2-1 provide the parts outside the CDR3, is DSGVTQTPKHLITATGQRVTLRCSPRSGDLSVYWYQQSLDQGLQFLIQYYNGEERAKGNILERFSAQQFPDLHSELNLSSLELGDSALYFCASKAGHRDEQFFGPGTRLTVL.

This clonotype occurred many times. The chain has TRBV20-1 and TRBJ1-1; weak D call: TRBD1 (5 bases). The CDR3 is 15 amino acids. Germline CDR1 DFQATT, CDR2 SNEGSKA (reference sequence). Trimming cost V 0 bases and J 1 base, with 12 bases left between them. The CDR3 region is CSARDHRGGNTEAFF. CDR3 DNA: TGCAGTGCTAGAGATCATCGGGGGGGGAACACTGAAGCTTTCTTT.

The chain recombines TRBV7-9 with TRBJ2-2; no definite D call. The CDR3 totals 14 residues. V lost 2 bases to trimming and J lost 0 bases, with 4 bases between them. Germline CDR1 reads SEHNR; CDR2 reads FQNEAQ (reference sequence). CDR3 DNA: TGTGCCAGCAGCTTATTGGCGAACACCGGGGAGCTGTTTTTT. Protein sequence: CASSLLANTGELFF.

This clonotype was seen more than once but under ten times. This chain links TRBV7-8 with TRBJ2-2, with TRBD1 matching 8 bases. Per the germline V gene, CDR1 is SGHVS and CDR2 is FQNEAQ. CDR3 length: 17 amino acids. Trimming at V came to 6 bases and at J to 5 bases, leaving 14 bases not matched to a gene. The CDR3 nucleotides read TGTGCCAGCAGTTTAAACTCAGGGGGCGGTTTAACCGGGGAGCTGTTTTTT. Its protein is CASSLNSGGGLTGELFF.

The rearrangement links TRBV27 to TRBJ1-2, with a possible D match to TRBD1 (6 bases). This CDR3 comprises 13 residues. The germline V and J ends were trimmed by 2 bases and 7 bases, with 11 bases remaining between them. Germline CDR1 reads MNHEY; CDR2 reads SMNVEV (reference sequence). For the CDR3, the DNA is TGTGCCAGCAGTTTACGGGGGCGCGTTGGCTACACCTTC. Amino acid sequence: CASSLRGRVGYTF.